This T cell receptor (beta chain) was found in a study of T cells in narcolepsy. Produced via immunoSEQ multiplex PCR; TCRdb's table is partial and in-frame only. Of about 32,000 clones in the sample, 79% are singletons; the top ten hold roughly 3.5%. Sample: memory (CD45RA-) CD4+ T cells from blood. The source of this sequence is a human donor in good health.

The CDR3 sequence is CAIRRGLENTGELFF. The CDR3 nucleotides read TGTGCCATCAGGAGGGGACTAGAAAACACCGGGGAGCTGTTTTTT. This chain links TRBV10-3 with TRBJ2-2; TRBD2 matches at 8 bases. The CDR3 has 15 residues. From germline, CDR1 is ENHRY and CDR2 SYGVKD. J gave up 2 bases and V 6 bases, and 5 bases lay outside the gene matches.